These T cell receptor beta chains were read from a single sample in a study of T-cell reconstitution after alpha-beta-depleted transplantation in children. TCRdb recomputed calls from the PCR reads with MiXCR, one row per CDR3 protein. The table includes about 580,000 distinct CDR3 sequences, more than 20% detected once. The sequences come from PBMCs, mostly from graft donor cells, collected 360 days after TCRalphabeta/CD19-depleted stem cell transplant. The origin of the receptors is a boy under two years old who had a stem cell transplant for acute myeloid leukemia, so the T cells may come from the graft donor. Each CDR3 is given with its conserved first and last residue. A D gene is named only where the DNA matches it firmly. Clone size appears in some rows only: once, few, many, or a class for an expanded clone.

V	size	J	D	DNA	CDR3
TRBV11-2	NA	TRBJ1-2	NA	TGTGCCAGCAGCTTCAGGTCAGGGGAAAAGTACTATGGCTACACCTTC	CASSFRSGEKYYGYTF
TRBV5-1	NA	TRBJ2-3	NA	TGCGCCAGCAGCTTTCAGTCGGATACAGATACGCAGTATTTT	CASSFQSDTDTQYF
TRBV5-1	many	TRBJ1-1	NA	TGCGCCAGCAGCTCCGGGGTCAACACTGAAGCTTTCTTT	CASSSGVNTEAFF
TRBV7-2	NA	TRBJ2-7	NA	TGTGCCAGCAGTTCCACTCAGGTTCAGGGCTACGAGCAGTACTTC	CASSSTQVQGYEQYF
TRBV12-3/TRBV12-4	few	TRBJ2-3	NA	TGTGCCAGCAGTTTTGCTACGGGCACAGATACGCAGTATTTT	CASSFATGTDTQYF
TRBV7-8	NA	TRBJ2-5	NA	TGTGCCAGCAGCTTAGAAAGCGGGCGGGTACAAGAGACCCAGTACTTC	CASSLESGRVQETQYF
TRBV20-1	NA	TRBJ2-3	NA	TGCAGTGCTCCGCCTTTTCTGACTAGCACAGATACGCAGTATTTT	CSAPPFLTSTDTQYF
TRBV20-1	few	TRBJ2-3	TRBD1	TGCAGTGCTCCTCCGGGACAGGGCCTCTTCGGGGCGCAGTATTTT	CSAPPGQGLFGAQYF
TRBV20-1	NA	TRBJ2-1	TRBD2	TGCAGTGCTAGAGAAGTTGGGACTAGCGGGGACCCGCAGTTCTTC	CSAREVGTSGDPQFF
TRBV12-5	many	TRBJ1-5	NA	TGTGCTAGTGGCCCTAATCAGCCCCAGCATTTT	CASGPNQPQHF
TRBV7-6	NA	TRBJ2-1	NA	TGTGCCAGCAGCCTATCGGGCCATGAGCAGTTCTTC	CASSLSGHEQFF
TRBV29-1	many	TRBJ1-1	NA	TGCAGCGTTCTAAGAAAGAACACTGAAGCTTTCTTT	CSVLRKNTEAFF
TRBV5-6	NA	TRBJ2-4	NA	TGTGCCAGCAGCTTGGCCTGGGAAAACATTCAGTACTTC	CASSLAWENIQYF
TRBV6-1	NA	TRBJ1-1	NA	TGTGCCAGCAGTACAATGGCGGGCTTAGGCACTGAAGCTTTCTTT	CASSTMAGLGTEAFF
TRBV6-1	many	TRBJ2-4	NA	TGTGCCAGCAGCTCCCCGGGGGGCGGTACCAAAAACATTCAGTACTTC	CASSSPGGGTKNIQYF
TRBV29-1	NA	TRBJ2-4	TRBD2	TGCAGCGCGATAGCGGGGGGAAAAAACATTCAGTACTTC	CSAIAGGKNIQYF
TRBV12-3/TRBV12-4	NA	TRBJ1-4	NA	TGTGCCAGCAGATTAAATGAAAAACTGTTTTTT	CASRLNEKLFF
TRBV6-2/TRBV6-3	few	TRBJ2-5	NA	TGTGCCAGCAGTTACAGGACAGCCGGTTCACAAGAGACCCAGTACTTC	CASSYRTAGSQETQYF
TRBV20-1	NA	TRBJ2-2	TRBD2	TGCAGTGCCCCCACCCGGCTAGCGGGTAACACCGGGGAGCTGCTTTTT	CSAPTRLAGNTGELLF
TRBV10-2	many	TRBJ2-3	TRBD2	TGCGCCACAGAGCGGGGGGTGAGCACAGATACGCAGTATTTT	CATERGVSTDTQYF
TRBV12-3/TRBV12-4	NA	TRBJ1-2	NA	TGTGCCAGCAGTTTAGCGCTGTCAGGCGCCTATGGCTACACCTTC	CASSLALSGAYGYTF